This TCR beta chain was sequenced for a study of blood T cell repertoires in COVID-19. Background on the study: The United States, Italy and Spain were the sources of the acute and convalescent COVID-19 samples. Sources were T cells, B-cell-depleted T cells, or PBMCs; the material itself was cDNA or gDNA.

V trimming: 4 bases; J trimming: 7 bases; junction bases outside the gene matches: 7. The CDR3 is 14 amino acids. Germline V gene data show CDR1 as SGHAT and CDR2 as FQNNGV. Those enrolled in Seattle joined during active infection and were followed longitudinally afterward. How the authors handled the data: Estimation of nucleated cell counts was performed using reference gene primer amplification. TCRdb's table, derived via immunoSEQ multiplex PCR, lists solely in-frame clones and lacks some. Clone size and the V and J calls come from that table; the DNA yielded D and trimming. This sample has 200,000 to 300,000 clones; 80% to 90% occur once, and the top ten carry roughly 8%.

Sequenced sample: peripheral blood. The chain recombines TRBV11-2 with TRBJ1-1, with 9 bases aligning to TRBD1. The sequence came from a woman older than 75 with COVID-19, enrolled during active disease. The CDR3 region is CASSSEGTGSEAFF. CDR3 nucleotides: TGTGCCAGCAGCTCCGAAGGGACAGGGAGTGAAGCTTTCTTT. The entire variable domain, with the rest obtained from reference TRBV11-2 and TRBJ1-1, is as follows: EAGVAQSPRYKIIEKRQSVAFWCNPISGHATLYWYQQILGQGPKLLIQFQNNGVVDDSQLPKDRFSAERLKGVDSTLKIQPAKLEDSAVYLCASSSEGTGSEAFFGQGTRLTVV.